This T cell receptor (beta chain) was identified in a study of blood T cell repertoires in COVID-19. Whole-study context: Researchers got acute and convalescent COVID-19 samples from the United States, Italy and Spain.

Original handling: Amplification from reference gene primers served as the basis for estimated nucleated cell counts. Here immunoSEQ multiplex PCR was the method, and the copy in TCRdb shows in-frame clones only, minus some. V and J calls and clone size follow that table, whereas D and trimming were derived from the DNA. The table has some 140,000 clones, approximately 80% seen once. Germline CDR1 and CDR2: LGHDT and YNNKEL (reference sequence). The CDR3 length is 16 residues. V lost 0 bases and J lost 8, with 16 bases in between. This receptor was taken from a man in his 60s who had recovered from COVID-19. The J gene is TRBJ2-2, the V gene TRBV3-1 (or the pseudogene TRBV3-2); D is uncertain. The source material was peripheral blood. The chain's CDR3 is CASSQELQASAGELFF. The DNA of the CDR3 is TGTGCCAGCAGCCAAGAGCTCCAGGCGTCTGCGGGGGAGCTGTTTTTT.